Shown below are 21 T cell receptor beta chains from a single sample sequenced in a study of T cell changes during pregnancy in multiple sclerosis. Generated by immunoSEQ multiplex PCR, the TCRdb table keeps only in-frame clones and is missing some. In the table there are roughly 29,000 clones, around 90% of which are singletons. The source material was CD8+ T cells from peripheral blood mononuclear cells, sampled before pregnancy. The receptors here all came from a female donor with multiple sclerosis, enrolled in a pregnancy study.

This chain uses TRBV5-1 with TRBJ2-7; TRBD2 might be the D (6 bases). The V end was cut by 0 bases, the J end by 2 bases, with 9 bases between. CDR3 size: 14 residues. Germline V gene data show CDR1 as SGHRS and CDR2 as YFSETQ. The CDR3 loop reads CASSLAGDPYEQYF. The CDR3 nucleotides read TGCGCCAGCAGCTTGGCGGGGGATCCCTACGAGCAGTACTTC.

The gene calls are TRBV19 and TRBJ1-5; D is uncertain. CDR1 and CDR2 from the germline V gene are LNHDA and SQIVND (reference sequence). The CDR3 has 16 residues. V was clipped by 0 bases and J by 0 bases, with 9 bases between them. This CDR3 reads CASSIEGGLSNQPQHF. CDR3 coding DNA: TGTGCCAGTAGTATAGAGGGAGGCCTTAGCAATCAGCCCCAGCATTTT.

The gene calls are TRBV30 and TRBJ2-7; TRBD2 agrees at 8 bases. CDR1 GTSNPN and CDR2 SVGIG come from the germline V gene (reference sequence). The CDR3 sequence is 15 residues long. V dropped 1 base and J dropped 2; count of bases not matched to a gene: 7. The CDR3 is CAWSGLREDTYEQYF. DNA for the CDR3: TGTGCCTGGAGTGGGTTGCGGGAGGATACCTACGAGCAGTACTTC.

The rearrangement joins TRBV9 to TRBJ2-3, with 7 bases that match TRBD1. This CDR3 comprises 16 residues. With V trimmed by 0 bases and J by 2 bases, 6 bases remained unmatched. Germline V CDR1 and CDR2: SGDLS, YYNGEE. CDR3 residues: CASSVAGTDSTDTQYF. The CDR3 DNA is TGTGCCAGCAGCGTAGCGGGGACAGATTCCACAGATACGCAGTATTTT.

This clone is a singleton in its sample. The V and J genes are TRBV4-2 and TRBJ2-7, with TRBD1 matching over 9 bases. CDR1 is LGHNA and CDR2 is YNFKEQ in the germline V gene. Trimming at V came to 1 base and at J to 5 bases, leaving 9 bases not matched to a gene. This CDR3 has 16 residues. The CDR3 bases are TGTGCCAGCAGCCAAGGTTCCGGGACAGGGCCCCACGAGCAGTACTTC. Encoded protein: CASSQGSGTGPHEQYF.

The chain joins TRBV9 to TRBJ2-7; TRBD2 aligns across 11 bases. V was clipped by 3 bases and J by 6 bases; unmatched bases: 11. The CDR3 is 16 residues long. CDR1 and CDR2 from the germline V gene are SGDLS and YYNGEE. CDR3 nucleotide sequence: TGTGCCAGCAGCGGGGGGGTTCTAGCGGGAGGCGGCGAGCAGTACTTC. It is translated as CASSGGVLAGGGEQYF. The variable domain in full, completed from reference TRBV9 and TRBJ2-7, reads DSGVTQTPKHLITATGQRVTLRCSPRSGDLSVYWYQQSLDQGLQFLIQYYNGEERAKGNILERFSAQQFPDLHSELNLSSLELGDSALYFCASSGGVLAGGGEQYFGPGTRLTVT.

The chain uses TRBV6-1 and TRBJ2-7; 7 bases fit TRBD2. This CDR3 has 15 residues. V dropped 1 base and J dropped 3; count of bases not matched to a gene: 6. Germline CDR1 reads MNHNS; CDR2 reads SASEGT. The CDR3 here is CASSEGAGAHYEQYF. The CDR3 DNA follows: TGTGCCAGCAGTGAAGGCGCGGGAGCCCACTACGAGCAGTACTTC.

CDR3 sequence: CASSTLAGAFPSYEQYF. The DNA for the CDR3 is TGTGCCAGCAGTACACTAGCGGGAGCTTTTCCCTCCTACGAGCAGTACTTC. V is TRBV25-1 and J is TRBJ2-7; 11 bases align to TRBD2. Germline lookup yields CDR1 MGHDK and CDR2 SYGVNS. The CDR3 has 17 amino acids. V dropped 5 bases and J dropped 0; count of bases not matched to a gene: 9.

The DNA of the CDR3 is TGTGCCATCAGTGAGAGTCAGGGGCCCACCGGGGAGCTGTTTTTT. Protein sequence: CAISESQGPTGELFF. J is TRBJ2-2 and V is TRBV10-3, with TRBD1 as a possible D gene (6 bases). The CDR3 loop spans 15 amino acids. CDR1 and CDR2 (germline): ENHRY, SYGVKD. The V end was cut by 2 bases, the J end by 4 bases, with 11 bases between.

This clone appeared a single time. V gene TRBV9 combines with J gene TRBJ2-1; D is possibly TRBD1 (5 bases). Trimming cost V 0 bases and J 6 bases, with 10 bases left between them. This CDR3 region has 14 residues. The V gene's germline CDR1 is SGDLS and CDR2 YYNGEE. The CDR3 reads CASSVGGRGNEQFF. CDR3 nucleotide sequence: TGTGCCAGCAGCGTAGGGGGTAGGGGCAATGAGCAGTTCTTC.

The CDR3 DNA sequence: TGTGCCAGCAGCCCACACAGGGGAGGTAACACCGGGGAGCTGTTTTTT. It specifies CASSPHRGGNTGELFF. The chain joins TRBV7-9 to TRBJ2-2; maybe TRBD1 (7 bases). CDR3 length: 16 residues. Trimming shortened V by 5 bases and J by 2 bases, and 15 bases separated the two germline ends. Germline CDR1 and CDR2: SEHNR and FQNEAQ (reference sequence). Full variable domain (rest looked up from reference TRBV7-9 and TRBJ2-2): DTGVSQNPRHKITKRGQNVTFRCDPISEHNRLYWYRQTLGQGPEFLTYFQNEAQLEKSRLLSDRFSAERPKGSFSTLEIQRTEQGDSAMYLCASSPHRGGNTGELFFGEGSRLTVL.

This chain uses TRBV27 with TRBJ1-1, with 7 bases that match TRBD1. Germline values: CDR1 MNHEY, CDR2 SMNVEV (reference sequence). J was trimmed by 5 bases and V by 7 bases; bases with no gene match: 7. This CDR3 comprises 13 residues. The CDR3 bases are TGTGCCAGCAACAACAGGGGACGTACTGAAGCTTTCTTT. Translation gives CASNNRGRTEAFF.

The V call is TRBV7-6, the J call TRBJ2-7; TRBD1 aligns across 12 bases. Trimming at V came to 5 bases and at J to 4 bases, leaving 12 bases not matched to a gene. This CDR3 has 17 residues. Germline V CDR1 and CDR2: SGHVS, FNYEAQ. The CDR3 is CASSQTPPGQGAYEQYF. The CDR3 DNA follows: TGTGCCAGCAGCCAAACTCCCCCGGGACAGGGGGCTTACGAGCAGTACTTC.

The J gene is TRBJ1-5, the V gene TRBV27; D gene unclear. This CDR3 is built from 14 residues. Trimming cost V 3 bases and J 4 bases, with 10 bases left between them. Germline V gene lookup returns CDR1 MNHEY and CDR2 SMNVEV (reference sequence). The CDR3: CASSFGAYNQPQHF. CDR3 sequence (DNA): TGTGCCAGCAGTTTCGGAGCTTATAATCAGCCCCAGCATTTT.

This chain connects TRBV28 to TRBJ2-7; 10 bases line up with TRBD2. V shed 5 bases, J shed 3 bases, and the junction held 7 bases outside the gene matches. The CDR3 loop spans 15 amino acids. The germline V gene has CDR1 MDHEN and CDR2 SYDVKM. CDR3 sequence reads: CASSTLAGGNYEQYF. CDR3 nucleotide sequence: TGTGCCAGCAGTACCTTAGCGGGAGGAAACTACGAGCAGTACTTC.

CDR3 sequence: CASSSGDGLFF. The CDR3 bases are TGTGCCAGCAGCTCCGGAGATGGACTGTTTTTT. The chain is built from TRBV5-4 and TRBJ1-4; no firm D call. Looked up from germline, CDR1 is SGHNT and CDR2 is YYREEE (reference sequence). V was trimmed by 3 bases and J by 13 bases, leaving 10 bases between them. The CDR3 is made up of 11 amino acids.

The V and J genes are TRBV19 and TRBJ1-4, with TRBD1 matching over 7 bases. J lost 6 bases, V lost 6 bases, and 7 bases had no gene match. Germline CDR1 LNHDA, CDR2 SQIVND (reference sequence). This CDR3 has 14 residues. CDR3 bases: TGTGCCAGTAGCAAGACAGGGCTTGATGAAAAACTGTTTTTT. Amino acid sequence: CASSKTGLDEKLFF.

The V call is TRBV27, the J call TRBJ2-7, with D uncertain. The CDR3 length is 13 residues. Deletions cut 4 bases from V and 1 base from J, with 8 bases between. Germline-derived CDR1 and CDR2 are MNHEY and SMNVEV (reference sequence). This CDR3 reads CASSWAHSYEQYF. CDR3 DNA: TGTGCCAGCAGTTGGGCCCATTCCTACGAGCAGTACTTC.

The rearrangement links TRBV6-1 to TRBJ2-3, with 11 positions matching TRBD2. The CDR3 covers 16 residues. The V gene end was trimmed by 0 bases and the J gene end by 2 bases; junction bases not matched to a gene: 1. The germline CDR1 and CDR2 sequences are MNHNS and SASEGT. The CDR3 DNA sequence: TGTGCCAGCAGTGAAGCTAGCGGGGGGGCCACAGATACGCAGTATTTT. Its translation: CASSEASGGATDTQYF.

Only a few counts were recorded for this clone. The rearrangement links TRBV4-1 to TRBJ1-1; D is uncertain. The CDR3 is 12 amino acids. Germline loops: CDR1 MGHRA, CDR2 YSYEKL. The V and J ends lost 1 base and 5 bases respectively, with 5 bases between them. The CDR3 coding sequence is TGCGCCAGCAGCCAAGCCGGGACTGAAGCTTTCTTT. Translated, it gives CASSQAGTEAFF.

V and J are TRBV27 and TRBJ1-4, with unresolved D. The CDR3 spans 14 residues. Germline V gene lookup returns CDR1 MNHEY and CDR2 SMNVEV (reference sequence). V lost 3 bases and J lost 5, with 10 bases in between. The CDR3 here is CASSFTMRNEKLFF. The CDR3 DNA is TGTGCCAGCAGTTTCACAATGAGGAATGAAAAACTGTTTTTT.